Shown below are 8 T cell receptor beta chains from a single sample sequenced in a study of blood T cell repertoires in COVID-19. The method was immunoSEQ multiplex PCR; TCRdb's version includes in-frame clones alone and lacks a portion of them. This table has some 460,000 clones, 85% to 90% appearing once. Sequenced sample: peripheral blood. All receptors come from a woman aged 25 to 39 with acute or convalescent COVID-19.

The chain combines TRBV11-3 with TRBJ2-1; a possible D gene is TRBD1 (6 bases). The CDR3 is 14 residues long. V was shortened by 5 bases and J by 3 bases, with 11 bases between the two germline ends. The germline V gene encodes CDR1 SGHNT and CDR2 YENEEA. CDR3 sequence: CASSKGGNYNEQFF. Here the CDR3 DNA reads TGTGCCAGCAGCAAAGGGGGAAACTACAATGAGCAGTTCTTC.

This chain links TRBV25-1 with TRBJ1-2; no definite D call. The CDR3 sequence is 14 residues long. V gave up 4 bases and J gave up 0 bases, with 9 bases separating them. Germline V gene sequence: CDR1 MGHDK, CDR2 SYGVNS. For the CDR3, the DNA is TGTGCCAGCAGTGGAGGGCTCGCTAACTATGGCTACACCTTC. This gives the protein CASSGGLANYGYTF.

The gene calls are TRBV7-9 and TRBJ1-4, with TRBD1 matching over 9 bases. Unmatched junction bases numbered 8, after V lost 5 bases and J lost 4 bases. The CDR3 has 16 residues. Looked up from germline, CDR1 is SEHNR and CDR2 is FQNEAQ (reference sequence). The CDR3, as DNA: TGTGCCAGCAGCCAGGACAGGGGTTTCGGTAATGAAAAACTGTTTTTT. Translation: CASSQDRGFGNEKLFF.

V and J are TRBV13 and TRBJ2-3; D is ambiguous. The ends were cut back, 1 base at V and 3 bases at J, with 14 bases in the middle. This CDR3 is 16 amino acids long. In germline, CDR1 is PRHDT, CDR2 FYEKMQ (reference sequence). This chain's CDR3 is CASSLAIRGNTDTQYF. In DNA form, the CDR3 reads TGTGCCAGCAGCTTAGCTATCCGCGGTAATACAGATACGCAGTATTTT.

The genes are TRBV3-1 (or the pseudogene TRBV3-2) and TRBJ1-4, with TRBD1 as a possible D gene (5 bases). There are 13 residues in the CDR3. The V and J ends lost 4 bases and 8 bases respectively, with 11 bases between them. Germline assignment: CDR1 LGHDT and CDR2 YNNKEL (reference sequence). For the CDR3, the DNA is TGTGCCAGCAGCCCCCGGACACTGGAAAAACTGTTTTTT. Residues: CASSPRTLEKLFF.

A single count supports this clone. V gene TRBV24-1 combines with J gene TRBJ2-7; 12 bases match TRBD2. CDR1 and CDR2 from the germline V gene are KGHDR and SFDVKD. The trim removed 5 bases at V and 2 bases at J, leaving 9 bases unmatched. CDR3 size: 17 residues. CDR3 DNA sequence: TGTGCCACCAGTGGAGAAACTAGCGGGGGGACTGCCTACGAGCAGTACTTC. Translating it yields CATSGETSGGTAYEQYF.

The CDR3 coding sequence is TGCAGTGCTAGTCCAACAGGTGGTAGCATTCAGTACTTC. Its protein product is CSASPTGGSIQYF. The chain joins TRBV20-1 to TRBJ2-4, with D maybe TRBD1 (5 bases). V lost 3 bases and J 9 bases, leaving 15 bases between the germline ends. CDR1 DFQATT and CDR2 SNEGSKA come from the germline V gene (reference sequence). The CDR3 loop spans 13 amino acids.

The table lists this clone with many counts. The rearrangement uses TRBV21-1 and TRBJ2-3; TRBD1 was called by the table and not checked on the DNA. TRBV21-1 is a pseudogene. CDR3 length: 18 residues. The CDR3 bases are TGTGCCAGCAGCAAAGCCTCTCCGGGACAGCCTAGCACAGATACGCAGTATTTT. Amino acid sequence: CASSKASPGQPSTDTQYF.